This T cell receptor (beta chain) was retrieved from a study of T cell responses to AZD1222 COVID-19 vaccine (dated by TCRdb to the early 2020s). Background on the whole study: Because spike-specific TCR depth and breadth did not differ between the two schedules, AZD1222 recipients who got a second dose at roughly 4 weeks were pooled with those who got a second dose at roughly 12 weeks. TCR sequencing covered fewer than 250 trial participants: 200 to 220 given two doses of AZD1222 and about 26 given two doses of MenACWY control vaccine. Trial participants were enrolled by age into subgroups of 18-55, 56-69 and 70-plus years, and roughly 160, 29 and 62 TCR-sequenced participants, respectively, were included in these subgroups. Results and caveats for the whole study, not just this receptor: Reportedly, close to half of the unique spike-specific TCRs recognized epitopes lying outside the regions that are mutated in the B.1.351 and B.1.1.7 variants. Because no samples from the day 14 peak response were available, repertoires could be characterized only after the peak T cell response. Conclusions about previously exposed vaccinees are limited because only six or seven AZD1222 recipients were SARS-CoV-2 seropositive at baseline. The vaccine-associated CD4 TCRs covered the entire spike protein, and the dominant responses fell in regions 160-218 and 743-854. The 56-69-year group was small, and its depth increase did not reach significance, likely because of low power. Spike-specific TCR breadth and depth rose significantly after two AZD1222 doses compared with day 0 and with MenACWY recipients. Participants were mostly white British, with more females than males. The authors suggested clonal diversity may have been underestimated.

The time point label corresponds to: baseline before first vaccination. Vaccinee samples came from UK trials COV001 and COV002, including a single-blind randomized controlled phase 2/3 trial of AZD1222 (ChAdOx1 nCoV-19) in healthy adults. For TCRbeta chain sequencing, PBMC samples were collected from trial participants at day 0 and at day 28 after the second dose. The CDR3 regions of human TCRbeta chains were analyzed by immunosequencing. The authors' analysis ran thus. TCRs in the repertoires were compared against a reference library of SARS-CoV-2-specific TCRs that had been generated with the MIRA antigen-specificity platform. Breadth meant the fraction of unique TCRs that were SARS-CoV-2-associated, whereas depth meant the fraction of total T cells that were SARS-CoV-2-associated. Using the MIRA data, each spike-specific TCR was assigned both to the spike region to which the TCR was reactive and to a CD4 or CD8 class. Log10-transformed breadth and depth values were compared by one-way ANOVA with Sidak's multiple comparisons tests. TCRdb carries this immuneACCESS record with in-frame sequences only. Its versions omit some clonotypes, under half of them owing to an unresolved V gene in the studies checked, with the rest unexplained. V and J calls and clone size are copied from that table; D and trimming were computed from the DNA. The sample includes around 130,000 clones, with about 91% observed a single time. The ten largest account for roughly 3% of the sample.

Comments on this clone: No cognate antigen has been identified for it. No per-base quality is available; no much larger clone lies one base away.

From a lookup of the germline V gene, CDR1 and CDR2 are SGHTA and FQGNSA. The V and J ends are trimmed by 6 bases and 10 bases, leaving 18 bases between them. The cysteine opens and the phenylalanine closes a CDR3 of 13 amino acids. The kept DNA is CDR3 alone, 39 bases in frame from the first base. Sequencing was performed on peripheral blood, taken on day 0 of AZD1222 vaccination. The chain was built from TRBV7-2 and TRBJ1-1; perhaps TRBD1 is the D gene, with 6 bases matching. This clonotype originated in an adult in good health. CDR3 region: CASSLLQGAAAFF. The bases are TGTGCCAGCAGTCTCCTACAGGGCGCTGCAGCTTTCTTT.